The next 32 T cell receptor beta chains were all read from a single sample in a study of PD-L1 blockade in urothelial cancer. Sequencing used immunoSEQ multiplex PCR; TCRdb keeps in-frame clones, though not all of them. Among about 53,000 clones, roughly nine tenths were seen once, and the ten largest hold roughly 15%. Time point denoted: pretreatment peripheral blood. Material: PBMCs, obtained around atezolizumab (anti-PD-L1) treatment. The receptors shown here come from a woman aged 55-69 years with urothelial cancer.

The V and J genes are TRBV9 and TRBJ2-1; no clear D gene. CDR1 is SGDLS, CDR2 YYNGEE, per germline. This CDR3 is built from 11 residues. V lost 3 bases, J lost 9 bases, and 7 bases lay in between. The chain's CDR3 is CASSATGEQFF. The CDR3 bases are TGTGCCAGCAGCGCTACCGGTGAGCAGTTCTTC.

The chain recombines TRBV6-6 with TRBJ1-2; 7 positions match TRBD1. Germline V lookup: CDR1 MNHNY, CDR2 SVGAGI (reference sequence). This CDR3 contains 16 residues. Germline trimming cut 5 bases from V and 3 bases from J; bases unmatched to any gene: 12. Here the CDR3 DNA reads TGTGCCAGCAGTACCAGCTACAGGGGCGAATACTATGGCTACACCTTC. It yields the protein CASSTSYRGEYYGYTF.

The V call is TRBV7-8, the J call TRBJ2-7; 8 nucleotides agree with TRBD1. This CDR3 has 15 residues. Germline V gene data show CDR1 as SGHVS and CDR2 as FQNEAQ. The V segment lost 8 bases and the J segment 0 bases; nucleotides outside the gene matches: 9. The CDR3, as DNA: TGTGCCAGCGGTAAGACAGGGGTGAGCTCCTACGAGCAGTACTTC. Translation gives CASGKTGVSSYEQYF.

The gene calls are TRBV6-5 and TRBJ1-1, with D tentatively TRBD1 (6 bases). Germline loops: CDR1 MNHEY, CDR2 SVGAGI. The V end was cut by 9 bases, the J end by 4 bases, with 9 bases between. The CDR3 consists of 11 residues. CDR3 in DNA: TGTGCCAGTGTACAGGGCACTGAAGCTTTCTTT. Protein product: CASVQGTEAFF.

The rearrangement uses TRBV21-1 and TRBJ2-6; the D call of TRBD1 is as the table states it, not checked on the DNA. TRBV21-1 is classified as a pseudogene. The CDR3 has 16 residues. The CDR3, as DNA: TGTGCCAGCAACCAACAGGGGGGTTATGGGGCCAACGTCCTGACTTTC. Its protein is CASNQQGGYGANVLTF.

This chain joins TRBV27 and TRBJ2-7; D is unresolved. This CDR3 has 16 residues. Deletions cut 5 bases from V and 2 bases from J, with 19 bases between. Germline V gene sequence: CDR1 MNHEY, CDR2 SMNVEV (reference sequence). This chain's CDR3 is CASSPYPERSAYEQYF. CDR3 sequence (DNA): TGTGCCAGCAGTCCATACCCGGAGCGCAGCGCCTACGAGCAGTACTTC.

This rearrangement joins TRBV27 to TRBJ2-7, with 7 bases that match TRBD2. V was clipped by 3 bases and J by 4 bases; unmatched bases: 12. Germline V gene lookup returns CDR1 MNHEY and CDR2 SMNVEV (reference sequence). The CDR3 loop spans 16 amino acids. The DNA of the CDR3 is TGTGCCAGCAGTTTTTCCCGCCTAGCGGCTGATTACGAGCAGTACTTC. Translated, it gives CASSFSRLAADYEQYF.

The chain combines TRBV12-2 with TRBJ2-1; the DNA was not used to check the table's D call, TRBD2. TRBV12-2 is reported as a pseudogene. The CDR3 is made up of 17 amino acids. The CDR3 DNA reads as TGTGCAAGTCGCTTACCCGGCCGGAGGACGATCTACAATGAGCAGTTCTTC. Translating gives CASRLPGRRTIYNEQFF.

The V gene is TRBV18, the J gene TRBJ1-4; D perhaps matches TRBD1 (5 bases). CDR3 length: 17 amino acids. Trimming removed 2 bases from V and 0 bases from J, with 13 bases in between. Germline assignment: CDR1 KGHSH and CDR2 LQKENI. The CDR3 DNA reads as TGTGCCAGCTCACCAACTTCCCAGACAGCAACTAATGAAAAACTGTTTTTT. Residues: CASSPTSQTATNEKLFF.

The J gene is TRBJ1-1, the V gene TRBV6-1; D is possibly TRBD1 (5 bases). CDR1 and CDR2 (germline): MNHNS, SASEGT. CDR3 size: 13 residues. V was trimmed by 4 bases and J by 3 bases, leaving 9 bases between them. CDR3 DNA: TGTGCCAGCAGTGCTCAGGGTTACACTGAAGCTTTCTTT. Translated, it gives CASSAQGYTEAFF.

The chain has TRBV15 and TRBJ1-2, with D possibly TRBD1 on 6 matching bases. Germline lookup yields CDR1 LNHNV and CDR2 YYDKDF (reference sequence). V gave up 0 bases and J gave up 0 bases, with 8 bases separating them. This CDR3 has 15 residues. CDR3 sequence (DNA): TGTGCCACCAGCAGAGATGGGACAACTAACTATGGCTACACCTTC. It encodes CATSRDGTTNYGYTF.

This clone has a single count. The CDR3 sequence: CASSSGIGDTGELFF. CDR3 DNA: TGTGCCAGTAGCAGCGGGATAGGAGACACCGGGGAGCTGTTTTTT. The chain couples TRBV19 to TRBJ2-2, with 7 positions matching TRBD2. Germline CDR1 and CDR2: LNHDA and SQIVND (reference sequence). The trim removed 6 bases at V and 3 bases at J, leaving 7 bases unmatched. CDR3 length equals 15 residues.

The chain couples TRBV6-5 to TRBJ2-7; the match to TRBD1 covers 8 bases. The CDR3 spans 12 residues. V dropped 6 bases and J dropped 3; count of bases not matched to a gene: 1. Germline CDR1 and CDR2: MNHEY and SVGAGI. This CDR3 reads CASSDRGYEQYF. In DNA form, the CDR3 reads TGTGCCAGCAGCGACAGGGGCTACGAGCAGTACTTC.

This sequence joins TRBV7-2 and TRBJ2-2; D possibly corresponds to TRBD1 (6 bases). CDR1 and CDR2 from the germline V gene are SGHTA and FQGNSA. The V end was cut by 2 bases, the J end by 4 bases, with 14 bases between. The CDR3 spans 16 residues. CDR3 amino acids: CASSLSASRGTGELFF. As DNA, the CDR3 is TGTGCCAGCAGCTTATCGGCTAGCAGGGGCACCGGGGAGCTGTTTTTT.

The chain has TRBV7-2 and TRBJ2-1, with 9 bases aligning to TRBD2. V shed 5 bases, J shed 4 bases, and the junction held 6 bases outside the gene matches. Looked up from germline, CDR1 is SGHTA and CDR2 is FQGNSA. This CDR3 contains 15 residues. The CDR3 loop reads CASSEGLAVYNEQFF. Here the CDR3 DNA reads TGTGCCAGCAGCGAGGGACTAGCAGTTTACAATGAGCAGTTCTTC.

The CDR3 region is CASSFSGRAYEQYF. DNA for the CDR3: TGTGCCAGCAGTTTTAGCGGGAGAGCGTACGAGCAGTACTTC. The V gene is TRBV6-5, the J gene TRBJ2-7, with 9 bases aligning to TRBD2. Germline values: CDR1 MNHEY, CDR2 SVGAGI. The CDR3 contains 14 residues. V trimming: 4 bases; J trimming: 4 bases; junction bases outside the gene matches: 5.

CDR3: CASSVSESNNSPLHF. DNA for the CDR3: TGTGCCAGCAGCGTGAGCGAGTCTAATAATTCACCCCTCCACTTT. The V call is TRBV9, the J call TRBJ1-6; no clear D gene. Between the trimmed V and J ends, which lost 2 bases and 5 bases, there was a span of 11 bases. CDR1 and CDR2 from the germline V gene are SGDLS and YYNGEE. The CDR3 consists of 15 residues.

The CDR3 loop reads CASSQGQNQPQHF. The CDR3 nucleotides read TGCGCCAGCAGCCAGGGTCAGAATCAGCCCCAGCATTTT. The chain has TRBV10-2 and TRBJ1-5; the D gene is possibly TRBD1 (5 bases). The length of the CDR3 is 13 residues. Trimming stripped 6 bases from V and 4 bases from J, with 10 bases between. CDR1 and CDR2 (germline): WSHSY, SAAADI.

This chain links TRBV4-3 with TRBJ2-3, with a weak D call TRBD2 (6 bases). V dropped 5 bases and J dropped 7 bases, with 10 bases sitting between them. CDR3 size: 12 residues. Germline V gives CDR1 LGHNA, CDR2 YSLEER. CDR3 DNA: TGCGCCAGCAGCTCCGGGGGAAATACGCAGTATTTT. Translation: CASSSGGNTQYF.

V and J are TRBV6-1 and TRBJ2-7, with TRBD1 matching 7 bases. CDR1 and CDR2 from the germline V gene are MNHNS and SASEGT. CDR3 length equals 14 residues. V gave up 0 bases and J gave up 4 bases; unmatched junction bases: 3. For the CDR3, the DNA is TGTGCCAGCAGTGAAGCTTTACAGGGGTACGAGCAGTACTTC. Its translation: CASSEALQGYEQYF.

The chain links TRBV5-1 to TRBJ1-2; 11 positions agree with TRBD1. Germline loops: CDR1 SGHRS, CDR2 YFSETQ. CDR3 length: 16 residues. J lost 2 bases, V lost 0 bases, and 3 bases had no gene match. The chain's CDR3 is CASSLAGTGGNYGYTF. For the CDR3, the DNA is TGCGCCAGCAGCTTGGCCGGGACAGGGGGAAACTATGGCTACACCTTC.

The V call is TRBV15, the J call TRBJ1-1, with D tentatively TRBD1 (5 bases). CDR3 length equals 13 residues. V was clipped by 0 bases and J by 7 bases, with 9 bases between them. Germline V gene sequence: CDR1 LNHNV, CDR2 YYDKDF (reference sequence). The CDR3 sequence: CATSRDSRGEAFF. The DNA for the CDR3 is TGTGCCACCAGCAGAGATTCAAGGGGTGAAGCTTTCTTT.

The gene calls are TRBV5-1 and TRBJ1-4; D gene unclear. V was shortened by 7 bases and J by 8 bases, with 18 bases between the two germline ends. The CDR3 spans 14 residues. Germline CDR1 reads SGHRS; CDR2 reads YFSETQ. CDR3 bases: TGCGCCAGCGCAATCCCCGGTCCCGAGGAAAAACTGTTTTTT. It specifies CASAIPGPEEKLFF.

This chain joins TRBV5-1 and TRBJ2-1; D is unresolved. Germline lookup yields CDR1 SGHRS and CDR2 YFSETQ. This CDR3 comprises 13 residues. With 5 bases removed from V and 0 bases from J, the gap between germline ends came to 6 bases. The CDR3 region has the DNA TGCGCCAGCAGACCAGACTCCTACAATGAGCAGTTCTTC. Protein sequence: CASRPDSYNEQFF.

The chain carries TRBV9 and TRBJ2-3; 7 bases align to TRBD2. The CDR3 totals 15 residues. Trimming took 4 bases from V and 1 from J; bases not matched to a gene: 6. Looked up from germline, CDR1 is SGDLS and CDR2 is YYNGEE. CDR3 protein: CASSFTSGGTDTQYF. The CDR3 DNA sequence: TGTGCCAGCAGCTTTACGAGCGGGGGCACAGATACGCAGTATTTT.

The chain's CDR3 is CAIGLAGGNEQYF. DNA of the CDR3: TGTGCCATCGGACTAGCGGGGGGTAACGAGCAGTACTTC. The rearrangement links TRBV10-3 to TRBJ2-7; 14 positions agree with TRBD2. Germline V gene data show CDR1 as ENHRY and CDR2 as SYGVKD. The CDR3 runs to 13 residues. With 8 bases clipped from V and 5 bases from J, the junction kept 2 bases outside the gene matches.

The CDR3 reads CASSSPRTGPKKPPEQFF. The CDR3 DNA reads as TGTGCCAGCAGCTCCCCCCGAACTGGGCCTAAAAAACCCCCCGAGCAGTTCTTC. The rearrangement links TRBV7-8 to TRBJ2-1; D unclear. The CDR3 runs to 18 residues. CDR1 SGHVS and CDR2 FQNEAQ come from the germline V gene. Trimming cost V 4 bases and J 10 bases, with 29 bases left between them.

The chain employs TRBV18 and TRBJ2-5; 9 nucleotides match TRBD2. The V gene end was trimmed by 6 bases and the J gene end by 1 base; junction bases not matched to a gene: 27. CDR3 size: 22 residues. The germline V gene encodes CDR1 KGHSH and CDR2 LQKENI. CDR3 coding DNA: TGTGCCAGCTCGCAGTGGGCCAGAATCGTAGGAGGATCTAGCGGGGTCCAAGAGACCCAGTACTTC. This encodes CASSQWARIVGGSSGVQETQYF.

The chain links TRBV18 to TRBJ1-2; D perhaps matches TRBD1 (6 bases). V lost 2 bases and J 4 bases, leaving 17 bases between the germline ends. Germline V lookup: CDR1 KGHSH, CDR2 LQKENI. The CDR3 sequence is 16 residues long. CDR3 in amino acids: CASSPASARGLYGYTF. CDR3 bases: TGTGCCAGCTCACCAGCGTCCGCCAGGGGCCTCTATGGCTACACCTTC.

The chain joins TRBV18 to TRBJ1-1; D is ambiguous. CDR1 KGHSH and CDR2 LQKENI come from the germline V gene. Trimming took 2 bases from V and 7 from J, leaving 20 bases between them. The CDR3 sequence is 16 residues long. The CDR3 loop is CASSPWAAGLGSEAFF. In DNA, the CDR3 is TGTGCCAGCTCACCATGGGCAGCGGGTTTAGGTAGTGAAGCTTTCTTT. The full variable domain, completed using reference TRBV18 and TRBJ1-1, is NAGVMQNPRHLVRRRGQEARLRCSPMKGHSHVYWYRQLPEEGLKFMVYLQKENIIDESGMPKERFSAEFPKEGPSILRIQQVVRGDSAAYFCASSPWAAGLGSEAFFGQGTRLTVV.

V usage is TRBV18 and J usage is TRBJ1-5; D might be TRBD1 (5 bases). V gave up 2 bases and J gave up 4 bases, with 9 bases separating them. Germline V gives CDR1 KGHSH, CDR2 LQKENI. The length of the CDR3 is 14 residues. The CDR3: CASSPSDSNQPQHF. CDR3 DNA: TGTGCCAGCTCACCATCCGACAGTAATCAGCCCCAGCATTTT.

The chain joins TRBV6-4 to TRBJ2-3, with 7 bases identical to TRBD1. The CDR3 sequence is 15 residues long. V trimming: 4 bases; J trimming: 0 bases; junction bases outside the gene matches: 4. Germline lookup yields CDR1 MRHNA and CDR2 SNTAGT. The CDR3 sequence: CASSVGDSSTDTQYF. The CDR3 DNA follows: TGTGCCAGCAGTGTAGGGGACAGTAGCACAGATACGCAGTATTTT.